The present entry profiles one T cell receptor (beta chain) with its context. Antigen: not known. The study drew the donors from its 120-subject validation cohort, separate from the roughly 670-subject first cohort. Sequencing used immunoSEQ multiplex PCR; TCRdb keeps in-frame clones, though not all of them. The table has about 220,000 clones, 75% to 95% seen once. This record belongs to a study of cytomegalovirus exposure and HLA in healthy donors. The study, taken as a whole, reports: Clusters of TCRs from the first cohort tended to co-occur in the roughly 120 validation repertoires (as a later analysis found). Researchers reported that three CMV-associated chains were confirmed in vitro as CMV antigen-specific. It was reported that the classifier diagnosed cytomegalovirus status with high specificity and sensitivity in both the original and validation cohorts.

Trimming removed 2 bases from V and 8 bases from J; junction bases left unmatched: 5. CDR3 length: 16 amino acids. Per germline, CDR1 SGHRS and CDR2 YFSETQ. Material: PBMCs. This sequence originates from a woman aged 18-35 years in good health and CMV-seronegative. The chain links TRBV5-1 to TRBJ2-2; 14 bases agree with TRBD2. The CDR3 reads CASSFGTSGSWGELFF. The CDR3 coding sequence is TGCGCCAGCAGCTTCGGGACTAGCGGGAGTTGGGGGGAGCTGTTTTTT.